The present TCR beta chain was sequenced within a study of blood T cells in healthy people across ages. Study results and limitations: CMV status of donors was unknown, possibly confounding expanded clonotype changes.

Each sample yielded at least 7 million isolated PBMCs. Alongside a J-beta primer mix, a sample-barcoded 5' primer served in a second PCR lasting roughly 7 to 11 cycles. Each CDR3 protein gets one entry after TCRdb re-called the 5' RACE reads with MiXCR. The profile shows fewer than 800,000 distinct CDR3 sequences, about a third of them singletons. Germline CDR1 and CDR2: SGHRS and YFSETQ. With 0 bases removed from V and 4 bases from J, the gap between germline ends came to 4 bases. The CDR3 loop spans 12 amino acids. This clonotype was observed many times. The antigen remains undetermined. The chain uses TRBV5-1 and TRBJ1-1; D not resolved. This clonotype originated in a woman of 80 years or more in good health. The sequencing sample was made of blood. Written as DNA, the CDR3 is TGCGCCAGCAGCTTGGTTGGCACTGAAGCTTTCTTT. Translated, it gives CASSLVGTEAFF.